The 20 T cell receptor beta chains reported below all come from one sample, sequenced in a study of shared clonotypes between healthy human individuals. Produced via immunoSEQ multiplex PCR; TCRdb's table is partial and in-frame only. The sample holds more than 2,000,000 clones, over 85% seen once. The sequenced material came from naive CD4+ T cells sorted from blood. Subset in this sample: CD45RA+ positively selected. The receptors here all came from a man aged 18 to 30 in good health.

This clone has just a few counts. V is TRBV30 and J is TRBJ1-5, with 9 bases identical to TRBD1. The CDR3 runs 15 residues. Unmatched junction bases numbered 4, after V lost 0 bases and J lost 4 bases. Germline V lookup: CDR1 GTSNPN, CDR2 SVGIG (reference sequence). This chain's CDR3 is CAWSVGQGGNQPQHF. CDR3 DNA: TGTGCCTGGAGTGTGGGACAGGGAGGGAATCAGCCCCAGCATTTT.

The chain couples TRBV11-2 to TRBJ2-2; 9 bases line up with TRBD1. CDR1 and CDR2 from the germline V gene are SGHAT and FQNNGV. This CDR3 contains 17 residues. V lost 1 base to trimming and J lost 0 bases; unmatched junction nucleotides: 3. For the CDR3, the DNA is TGTGCCAGCAGCTTAGGGACAGGGGCCCCGAACACCGGGGAGCTGTTTTTT. This gives the protein CASSLGTGAPNTGELFF.

Only one count was recorded for this clone. V is TRBV5-1 and J is TRBJ2-3, with D perhaps matching TRBD1 (5 bases). The length of the CDR3 is 17 residues. Looked up from germline, CDR1 is SGHRS and CDR2 is YFSETQ. V lost 0 bases and J 2 bases, leaving 16 bases between the germline ends. CDR3: CASSLGHQGPTTDTQYF. In DNA, the CDR3 is TGCGCCAGCAGCTTGGGTCATCAGGGCCCCACCACAGATACGCAGTATTTT.

V gene TRBV5-4 combines with J gene TRBJ1-3, with D perhaps matching TRBD1 (6 bases). The CDR3 has 16 residues. Germline V gene sequence: CDR1 SGHNT, CDR2 YYREEE (reference sequence). V lost 0 bases, J lost 3 bases, and 13 bases lay in between. CDR3 region: CASSLGGLMFGNTIYF. The CDR3 DNA reads TGTGCCAGCAGCTTGGGGGGGCTAATGTTTGGAAACACCATATATTTT.

This chain joins TRBV5-1 and TRBJ2-4, with D uncertain. Germline V gene lookup returns CDR1 SGHRS and CDR2 YFSETQ. The CDR3 totals 14 residues. Trimming shortened V by 0 bases and J by 10 bases, and 14 bases separated the two germline ends. The CDR3 nucleotides are TGCGCCAGCAGCTTGGAGGTAGGGCCTAGTATTCAGTACTTC. Protein: CASSLEVGPSIQYF.

The chain recombines TRBV6-1 with TRBJ2-7; 10 bases line up with TRBD1. The germline CDR1 and CDR2 sequences are MNHNS and SASEGT. The CDR3 is made up of 15 amino acids. V shed 7 bases, J shed 2 bases, and the junction held 8 bases outside the gene matches. The CDR3 sequence is CASNQGTGAPYEQYF. The CDR3 region has the DNA TGTGCCAGCAACCAAGGGACAGGGGCCCCCTACGAGCAGTACTTC.

The chain carries TRBV30 and TRBJ1-5, with D perhaps TRBD1 (5 bases). Per the germline V gene, CDR1 is GTSNPN and CDR2 is SVGIG (reference sequence). V was trimmed by 1 base and J by 9 bases, leaving 19 bases between them. The CDR3 loop spans 15 amino acids. The CDR3 coding sequence is TGTGCCTGGAGTGGGCTGGGGGGGATTGACGGGCCCCAGCATTTT. Encoded protein: CAWSGLGGIDGPQHF.

This sequence joins TRBV7-8 and TRBJ2-2, with 12 bases identical to TRBD2. With 3 bases clipped from V and 4 bases from J, the junction kept 0 bases outside the gene matches. Germline values: CDR1 SGHVS, CDR2 FQNEAQ. The CDR3 is made up of 15 amino acids. The CDR3 loop is CASSLGLAGTGELFF. CDR3 sequence (DNA): TGTGCCAGCAGCTTGGGACTAGCGGGCACCGGGGAGCTGTTTTTT.

On this clone: The sample contains more than one DNA sequence encoding this CDR3. The rearrangement joins TRBV5-1 to TRBJ1-2, with TRBD1 as a possible D gene (6 bases). V was pared by 7 bases and J by 0 bases, with 13 bases between. The CDR3 is 14 residues long. Germline V lookup: CDR1 SGHRS, CDR2 YFSETQ. The CDR3 DNA reads TGCGCCAGCTCCTTGGGGGGCCCTAACTATGGCTACACCTTC. Protein sequence: CASSLGGPNYGYTF.

V gene TRBV5-6 combines with J gene TRBJ1-1, with D hard to call. The ends were cut back, 1 base at V and 5 bases at J, with 15 bases in the middle. The CDR3 runs to 15 residues. Germline assignment: CDR1 SGHDT and CDR2 YYEEEE. The CDR3 loop reads CASSLLSGVHTEAFF. CDR3 DNA: TGTGCCAGCAGCTTGTTATCCGGGGTACATACTGAAGCTTTCTTT.

V gene TRBV5-1 combines with J gene TRBJ1-2; D uncertain. The germline V and J ends were trimmed by 0 bases and 2 bases, with 5 bases remaining between them. The CDR3 totals 13 residues. Germline CDR1 and CDR2: SGHRS and YFSETQ. CDR3 sequence: CASSLETNYGYTF. As DNA, the CDR3 is TGCGCCAGCAGCTTGGAAACCAACTATGGCTACACCTTC.

This clone occurred once. The CDR3 DNA reads TGTGCCAGCAGCTTAGGGCGAGCGGACAATGAGCAGTTCTTC. Its protein product is CASSLGRADNEQFF. The V call is TRBV7-2, the J call TRBJ2-1; perhaps TRBD2 as D (5 bases). V lost 1 base, J lost 5 bases, and 9 bases lay in between. This CDR3 is 14 amino acids long. Germline V gene lookup returns CDR1 SGHTA and CDR2 FQGNSA.

The chain has TRBV6-1 and TRBJ2-7; 9 bases agree with TRBD1. The CDR3 runs to 14 residues. CDR1 MNHNS and CDR2 SASEGT come from the germline V gene. With 5 bases clipped from V and 2 bases from J, the junction kept 4 bases outside the gene matches. The CDR3, as DNA: TGTGCCAGCAGTCAGACAGGGGGAACCTACGAGCAGTACTTC. It yields the protein CASSQTGGTYEQYF.

The chain links TRBV19 to TRBJ1-5; D is ambiguous. The CDR3 loop spans 15 amino acids. Trimming took 7 bases from V and 2 from J, leaving 15 bases between them. Germline V CDR1 and CDR2: LNHDA, SQIVND (reference sequence). The CDR3: CASTHTDRGNQPQHF. CDR3 DNA: TGTGCCAGTACCCACACAGATCGAGGCAATCAGCCCCAGCATTTT.

The chain combines TRBV6-1 with TRBJ1-6; tentatively, D is TRBD1 (6 bases). This CDR3 has 14 residues. Germline assignment: CDR1 MNHNS and CDR2 SASEGT. V gave up 4 bases and J gave up 7 bases, with 11 bases separating them. Written as DNA, the CDR3 is TGTGCCAGCAGTGTACAGGGTTGGAATTCACCCCTCCACTTT. The encoded protein is CASSVQGWNSPLHF.

The chain employs TRBV28 and TRBJ2-7, with TRBD1 matching 7 bases. The CDR3 contains 14 residues. CDR1 is MDHEN and CDR2 is SYDVKM in the germline V gene. Losses at the gene ends were 6 bases for V and 7 bases for J; bases not matched to a gene: 12. The CDR3 loop is CASSKHRGLKEQYF. Here the CDR3 DNA reads TGTGCCAGCAGCAAACACAGGGGATTGAAAGAGCAGTACTTC.

The chain recombines TRBV5-4 with TRBJ2-2; D is perhaps TRBD1 (6 bases). CDR3 length equals 16 residues. Germline values: CDR1 SGHNT, CDR2 YYREEE (reference sequence). V shed 6 bases and J shed 0 bases, with 15 bases lying between them. CDR3 loop: CASKGGPGANTGELFF. The CDR3 DNA reads as TGTGCCAGCAAAGGGGGTCCGGGCGCGAACACCGGGGAGCTGTTTTTT.

This chain links TRBV15 with TRBJ2-6, with unresolved D. Germline-derived CDR1 and CDR2 are LNHNV and YYDKDF (reference sequence). The germline V and J ends were trimmed by 5 bases and 2 bases, with 10 bases remaining between them. This CDR3 has 15 amino acids. DNA for the CDR3: TGTGCCACCAGCGCAGGAAGCGCTGGGGCCAACGTCCTGACTTTC. Its translation: CATSAGSAGANVLTF. Variable domain in full (rest from reference TRBV15 and TRBJ2-6): DAMVIQNPRYQVTQFGKPVTLSCSQTLNHNVMYWYQQKSSQAPKLLFHYYDKDFNNEADTPDNFQSRRPNTSFCFLDIRSPGLGDTAMYLCATSAGSAGANVLTFGAGSRLTVL.

The chain recombines TRBV5-5 with TRBJ1-5; 8 nucleotides agree with TRBD1. The CDR3 runs to 15 residues. Germline CDR1 is SGHKS and CDR2 is YYEKEE (reference sequence). V was pared by 0 bases and J by 4 bases, with 3 bases of the junction left unmatched. The CDR3 DNA reads TGTGCCAGCAGCTTGGGGGACAGGTCTAATCAGCCCCAGCATTTT. Its translation is CASSLGDRSNQPQHF.

V and J are TRBV5-1 and TRBJ2-7; D is tentatively TRBD1 or TRBD2 (5 bases each). The length of the CDR3 is 14 residues. The V gene's germline CDR1 is SGHRS and CDR2 YFSETQ. V lost 3 bases and J lost 0, with 10 bases in between. Written as DNA, the CDR3 is TGCGCCAGCAGCTGGACTGACAGCTCCTACGAGCAGTACTTC. It codes for CASSWTDSSYEQYF.